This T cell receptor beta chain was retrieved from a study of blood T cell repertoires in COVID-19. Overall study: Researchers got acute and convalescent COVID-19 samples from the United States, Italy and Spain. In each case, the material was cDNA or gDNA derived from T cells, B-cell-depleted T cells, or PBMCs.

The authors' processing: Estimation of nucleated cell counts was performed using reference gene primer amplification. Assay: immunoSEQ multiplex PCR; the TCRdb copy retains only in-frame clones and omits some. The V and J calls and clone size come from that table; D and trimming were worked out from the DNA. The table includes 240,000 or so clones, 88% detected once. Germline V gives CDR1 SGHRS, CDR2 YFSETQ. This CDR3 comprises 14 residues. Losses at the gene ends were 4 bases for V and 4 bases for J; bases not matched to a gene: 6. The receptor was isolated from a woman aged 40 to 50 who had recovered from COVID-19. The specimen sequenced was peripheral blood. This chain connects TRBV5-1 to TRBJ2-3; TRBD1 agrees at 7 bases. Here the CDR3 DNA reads TGCGCCAGCAGCCCCGCCACAGGGGCAGATACGCAGTATTTT. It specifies CASSPATGADTQYF.